The entry below describes one T cell receptor (beta chain). Its antigen is still unknown. This sample is drawn from a study of CD8+ T cells in alopecia areata. Study background: Tofacitinib administration to treated patients was oral, at 5 to 10 mg twice daily. Disease severity was quantified as SALT score of affected scalp area. Study-level points and caveats: Affected scalp, especially in alopecia totalis/universalis, had a higher clonality than normal scalp did.

Per the germline V gene, CDR1 is SGHTA and CDR2 is FQGNSA. The CDR3 has 15 residues. The trim removed 2 bases at V and 6 bases at J, leaving 7 bases unmatched. Following RNA extraction, reverse transcription yielded cDNA that acted as the sequencing template. Produced via immunoSEQ multiplex PCR; TCRdb's table is partial and in-frame only. Here the sample spans tens of thousands of clones, less than 70% being singletons. Documented treatment: oral pan-JAK inhibitor, 5-10 mg twice daily. The genes are TRBV7-2 and TRBJ2-4, with 7 bases identical to TRBD1. The specimen was CD8+ T cells sorted from blood, collected at week 4, from a patient treated with tofacitinib. This TCR came from a human donor with alopecia areata. Written as DNA, the CDR3 is TGTGCCAGCAGCTTATTCGCGGACAGGACAAACATTCAGTACTTC. Its protein is CASSLFADRTNIQYF.